This TCR beta chain comes out of a study of T cells in Graves' hyperthyroidism and ophthalmopathy. This clonotype was seen repeatedly, ten times or more. Its antigen is unknown. The V gene's germline CDR1 is SGHNT and CDR2 YYREEE (reference sequence). Trimming stripped 0 bases from V and 7 bases from J, with 17 bases between. The CDR3 spans 16 residues. Study findings and constraints: Stable hyperthyroidism was separated from ophthalmopathy by a model based on 13 V-J features. Prediction of ophthalmopathy progression came a median approximately 7 months pre-onset.

The investigators amplified TCR beta CDR3 regions from RNA transcripts. The primer set for the first-round RT-PCR of the TCR CDR3 was HTBI. One entry per CDR3 protein results from TCRdb running MiXCR on the multiplex PCR reads. Among some 600,000 distinct CDR3 sequences, 11% to 15% were seen once, and the ten largest hold more than 5%. V usage is TRBV5-4 and J usage is TRBJ2-1; a possible D gene is TRBD2 (6 bases). This TCR derives from a woman aged 25 to 39 with Graves' hyperthyroidism that later progressed to Graves' ophthalmopathy. The sequenced sample was blood. The CDR3 protein is CASSLGGGNGGNEQFF. CDR3 in DNA: TGTGCCAGCAGCTTGGGAGGCGGGAACGGGGGAAATGAGCAGTTCTTC. Supplemented by reference TRBV5-4 and TRBJ2-1, the full variable domain reads ETGVTQSPTHLIKTRGQQVTLRCSSQSGHNTVSWYQQALGQGPQFIFQYYREEENGRGNFPPRFSGLQFPNYSSELNVNALELDDSALYLCASSLGGGNGGNEQFFGPGTRLTVL.